This is a list of T cell receptor beta chains from one sample in a study of CD8+CD57+ T cells in acquired aplastic anemia. MiXCR, applied by TCRdb to the reads, yields one record per CDR3 protein. This sample carries roughly 170,000 distinct CDR3 sequences, almost 50% of them seen once, and the ten largest clones take 13%. Sequencing input: sorted CD4+, CD8+, or CD8+CD57+ T cells (not recorded which) from PBMCs. The receptors here all came from a human donor with aplastic anemia. Both conserved end residues are part of each CDR3. D genes are given only for firm matches. Rows may omit the clone size; those that give it use once, few, many or a size class.

j_gene,abundance,v_gene,d_gene,len,CDR3nt,CDR3aa
TRBJ1-2,.,TRBV7-3,.,13,TGTGCCAGCAGCTTAACCCAGGACGATGGCTACACCTTC,CASSLTQDDGYTF
TRBJ1-5,many,TRBV3-1,.,13,TGTGCCAGCAGCCCGGCGAGCAATCAGCCCCAGCATTTT,CASSPASNQPQHF
TRBJ1-2,few,TRBV19,TRBD1,11,TGTGCCAGTAGGGACAGGGGTGGCTACACCTTC,CASRDRGGYTF
TRBJ1-1,.,TRBV19,TRBD1,15,TGTGCCAGTACCCCAACCGGGACAGGGGACACTGAAGCTTTCTTT,CASTPTGTGDTEAFF
TRBJ1-6,.,TRBV2,.,17,TGTGCCAGCAGTGAGGGGTGGCGGGGGGCGAAAGTATCACCCCTCCACTTT,CASSEGWRGAKVSPLHF
TRBJ2-7,many,TRBV11-2,TRBD1,16,TGTGCCAGCAGCTTAGAGGGCCGGGACAGGGGTCACGAGCAGTACTTC,CASSLEGRDRGHEQYF
TRBJ1-5,few,TRBV2,.,15,TGTGCCAGCAGTGATGGGGAGCAAGGCAATCAGCCCCAGCATTTT,CASSDGEQGNQPQHF
TRBJ2-6,many,TRBV9,.,17,TGTGCCAGCAGCCCCCCTATTGGGGCCTCTGGGGCCAACGTCCTGACTTTC,CASSPPIGASGANVLTF
TRBJ2-1,.,TRBV6-1,TRBD2,14,TGTGCCAGCAGTGGGGGGGGCTCCTACAATGAGCAGTTCTTC,CASSGGGSYNEQFF
TRBJ1-3,.,TRBV9,.,15,TGTGCCAGCAGCTCCAGTAGATCCCCTGGAAACACCATATATTTT,CASSSSRSPGNTIYF
TRBJ2-2,.,TRBV7-2,.,13,TGTGCCAGCGGAAAGGGGGGGACCGGGGAGCTGTTTTTT,CASGKGGTGELFF
TRBJ2-3,.,TRBV5-4,.,19,TGTGCCAGCACCCTGGGACAGACTAGAGCGGGGGGACAGGGAGATACGCAGTATTTT,CASTLGQTRAGGQGDTQYF
TRBJ2-5,.,TRBV12-3/TRBV12-4,TRBD1,16,TGTGCCAGCAGTTTTCGGACAGGGGGCCTTCAAGAGACCCAGTACTTC,CASSFRTGGLQETQYF
TRBJ1-6,.,TRBV12-3/TRBV12-4,.,14,TGTGCCAGCAGTTTTGCTGTGCTTAGTGCACCCCTCCACTTT,CASSFAVLSAPLHF
TRBJ2-1,.,TRBV29-1,TRBD1,14,TGCAGCGCCATCCGGGACAGCTCCTACAATGAGCAGTTCTTC,CSAIRDSSYNEQFF
TRBJ2-7,many,TRBV20-1,TRBD1,14,TGCAGTGCTACGACAGGGGAGGTATCCTACGAGCAGTACTTC,CSATTGEVSYEQYF
TRBJ2-1,.,TRBV20-1,TRBD2,15,TGCAGTGCGCCCCGGGGGACTAGCAGGTACAATGAGCAGTTCTTC,CSAPRGTSRYNEQFF
TRBJ2-2,.,TRBV7-8,TRBD2,16,TGTGCCAGCAGCTCCGAACTAGCGGGGGGCGCCGGGGAGCTGTTTTTT,CASSSELAGGAGELFF
TRBJ2-7,once,TRBV6-1,TRBD2,14,TGTGCCAGCAGTCCACGGACTAGGCTCTACGAGCAGTACTTC,CASSPRTRLYEQYF
TRBJ2-3,few,TRBV18,.,14,TGTGCCAGCTCACCAAATTATTACACAGATACGCAGTATTTT,CASSPNYYTDTQYF
TRBJ2-3,many,TRBV7-2,TRBD2,16,TGTGCCAGCAGCCCAAGAAGCGGGGGGAGTATCGGTACGCAGTATTTT,CASSPRSGGSIGTQYF
TRBJ2-1,.,TRBV19,.,16,TGTGCCAGTAGTCCCTCCGACCGGAGCTCCTACAATGAGCAGTTCTTC,CASSPSDRSSYNEQFF
TRBJ1-6,many,TRBV5-1,.,14,TGCGCCAGCAGCTTGGCGGGGTCCGCGTCACCCCTCCACTTT,CASSLAGSASPLHF
TRBJ1-2,once,TRBV19,TRBD1,15,TGTGCCAGTAGTCCACGACAGGGGGCGGACTATGGCTACACCTTC,CASSPRQGADYGYTF
TRBJ1-4,.,TRBV25-1,.,14,TGTGCCAGCAGTTGGTGGGCCGATAATGAAAGATTTTTTTTT,CASSWWADNERFFF
TRBJ2-3,.,TRBV10-2,.,14,TGCGCCAGCAGCGGTGGGGCAAGGACAGATACGCAGTATTTT,CASSGGARTDTQYF
TRBJ2-7,few,TRBV20-1,.,15,TGCAGTGCTAGAGATCACGGGACCAGCTCCTACGAGCAGTACTTC,CSARDHGTSSYEQYF
TRBJ2-3,.,TRBV14,TRBD1,13,TGTGCCAGCAGGCGGGACAGGCTGGATACGCAGTATTTT,CASRRDRLDTQYF
TRBJ2-1,.,TRBV25-1,.,11,TGTGCCAGCAGTGAATCCTATGAGCAGTTCTTC,CASSESYEQFF
TRBJ2-3,many,TRBV7-2,.,13,TGTGCCAGCAGCTCACTAGGGTCAGATACGCAGTATTTT,CASSSLGSDTQYF
TRBJ1-2,.,TRBV6-1,.,13,TGTGCCAGCAGTCCAGGTCCTAACTATGGCTACACCTTC,CASSPGPNYGYTF
TRBJ2-7,many,TRBV12-3/TRBV12-4,.,12,TGTGCCAGCAGTTTATCAGGGGCCGAGCAGTACTTC,CASSLSGAEQYF
TRBJ2-3,.,TRBV20-1,TRBD1,14,TGCAGTGCTAGTCCGCAGGGGGCCACAGATACGCAGTATTTT,CSASPQGATDTQYF
TRBJ2-7,.,TRBV19,TRBD1,12,TGTGCCAGGGGACAGGGTCTCGACGAGCAGTACTTC,CARGQGLDEQYF
TRBJ1-4,many,TRBV20-1,.,15,TGCAGTGCTAGAGATCCCACCGCGGCTAATGAAAAACTGTTTTTT,CSARDPTAANEKLFF
TRBJ1-1,once,TRBV12-3/TRBV12-4,TRBD1,13,TGTGCCAGCAGGATCGGACAGGGGAATGAAGCTTTCTTT,CASRIGQGNEAFF
TRBJ1-1,many,TRBV7-9,.,12,TGTGCCAGCAGCCCAGTAGGGTATGGCGCTTTCTTT,CASSPVGYGAFF
TRBJ1-1,few,TRBV7-2,.,13,TGTGCCAGCACCCGACAAAGGGACACTGAAGCTTTCTTT,CASTRQRDTEAFF
TRBJ2-5,.,TRBV7-9,.,13,TGTGCCAGCAGCGACCGGGAGCAAGAGACCCAGTACTTC,CASSDREQETQYF
TRBJ1-6,once,TRBV4-1,.,13,TGCGCCAGCAGCCAAGATGCGAGAGTACCCCTCCACTTT,CASSQDARVPLHF
TRBJ2-2,.,TRBV3-1,.,16,TGTGCCAGCAGCCAAGAAGAGTATCAGGACACCGGGGAGCTGTTTTTT,CASSQEEYQDTGELFF
TRBJ1-3,many,TRBV14,TRBD1,17,TGTGCCAGCAGCCCGAGACACGACAGGGGGTCTGGAAACACCATATATTTT,CASSPRHDRGSGNTIYF
TRBJ1-4,.,TRBV6-1,.,14,TGTGCCAGCAGCTGGGCCCCGGGGAGTGAAAAACTGTTTTTT,CASSWAPGSEKLFF
TRBJ1-1,few,TRBV2,.,13,TGTGCCAGCAGTAACCATAGGAACACTGAAGCTTTCTTT,CASSNHRNTEAFF
TRBJ1-6,many,TRBV2,TRBD1,14,TGTGCCAGCAGAGGACAGGGGGTGGGTTCACCCCTCCACTTT,CASRGQGVGSPLHF
TRBJ2-7,.,TRBV25-1,.,15,TGTGCCAGCAGTGAATATGGTAACGGCGACTACGAGCAGTACTTC,CASSEYGNGDYEQYF
TRBJ2-1,many,TRBV20-1,.,12,TGCAGTGCTAGACCCGTTCTGGATGAGCAGTTCTTC,CSARPVLDEQFF
TRBJ2-5,many,TRBV15,.,13,TGTGCCACCAGCAGAGACCGGGGTGAGACCCAGTACTTC,CATSRDRGETQYF
TRBJ1-2,many,TRBV6-1,TRBD1,15,TGTGCCAGCAGTGATAATCCGGGACAGGACTATGGCTACACCTTC,CASSDNPGQDYGYTF
TRBJ2-2,few,TRBV4-1,.,18,TGCGCCAGCAGCCAAGCTGGGACAGTGGGGGGTTTCACCGGGGAGCTGTTTTTT,CASSQAGTVGGFTGELFF
TRBJ2-4,few,TRBV6-5,.,13,TGTGCCAGCGGGGGGGCCCAGGTAGGGATTCAGTACTTC,CASGGAQVGIQYF